The following is a TCR beta chain sequence with its context. This may arise from a read error, as a much more abundant clone is one base away. The final CDR3 position lacks the conserved phenylalanine or tryptophan, pointing to a likely read error. Co-extraction yielded RNA and DNA from around 20-30 mg of unsorted bulk tissue. Germline lookup yields CDR1 SEHNR and CDR2 FQNEAQ (reference sequence). With 5 bases clipped from V and 6 bases from J, the junction kept 2 bases outside the gene matches. The CDR3 consists of 13 residues. Starting material of about 480 ng total RNA yielded TCR beta cDNA via a constant-region primer. ARM-PCR, slightly modified, supplied the TCR beta libraries through three nested multiplex PCR rounds. The study ran its first two PCR rounds for about 11 cycles each, using TRBV1-TRBV30 forward primers and a C-beta reverse primer. TCRdb re-called the multiplex PCR reads through MiXCR, storing one row per CDR3 protein. The repertoire consists of 80,000 or so distinct CDR3 sequences, with under 75% occurring once and the leading ten covering approximately 26%.

This sample was included in a study of tumor-infiltrating lymphocytes in primary liver carcinoma. In the study overall: Both sexes were represented among patients, who were 30 to 69 years old.

The material sequenced was tumor-adjacent normal liver tissue. The clonotype originates from a man in his forties with primary liver carcinoma and hepatitis B virus infection. The rearrangement uses TRBV7-9 and TRBJ2-2; TRBD1 aligns across 8 bases. The CDR3 coding sequence is TGTGCCAGCAGCCACAGGGGGGCCGGGGAGCTGTTTCTT. As protein: CASSHRGAGELFL.